Described below is a single T cell receptor beta chain sequence and its context. A few counts support this clonotype. Its antigen remains unidentified. Per-base qualities were not stored, and no clone one base away is much larger. This sample is part of a study of identical twins (dated by TCRdb to the mid-2010s). For the wider study: The study deep-sequenced TCR alpha and beta repertoires from monozygotic twins, unrelated adults of various ages and cord blood to test whether fetal clonotypes persist. Replicate twin experiments were performed at different times using different library preparation protocols to rule out contamination. What the research found in general, with its limitations: Abundant cord blood beta clonotypes carried fewer insertions; young adult naive repertoires showed a weaker similar trend, while memory repertoires showed none. Recombination models systematically underestimated out-of-frame TCR alpha sharing in monozygotic twins but agreed with sharing between unrelated individuals. In beta out-of-frame sequences, excess twin sharing was weaker, because having fewer shared sequences lowered the signal-to-noise ratio. Because the same donors could not be followed over many years, the conclusions depended on cross-sectional statistical analysis. Invariant T cells such as MAIT and iNKT could partly confound zero-insertion analyses, although diverse VJ usage argued against such confounding for most clonotypes. Out-of-frame TCR alpha sequences shared between twins showed an excess of low generation-probability sequences compared with coincidental sharing between unrelated individuals.

Receptors were amplified or captured by 5' RACE. Data came from an Illumina HiSeq 2000. Template switching introduced a universal primer binding site; the final cDNA contained a unique molecular identifier, enabling accurate counting of TCR cDNA molecules. Specific primers in the conserved constant-segment region were used to synthesize first-strand cDNA for TCR alpha and beta chains. To control for contamination, every cDNA library was double barcoded, receiving both a SMART-Mk sample barcode and Illumina barcodes. TruSeq adapter sequences, together with Illumina sample barcodes, were added in two successive PCR steps. TCR alpha and beta cDNA libraries were sequenced on the Illumina HiSeq platform with custom primers. As for the original processing: MiGEC was used to process raw reads and extract unique molecular identifiers, and MiXCR was used to find CDR3 positions. For each individual, recombination models were inferred using an EM algorithm with the repgenHMM and IGoR tools. The analysis of shared clonotypes was done with the tcR package in R, with sharing normalized by the product of cloneset sizes. To study raw recombination free of thymic and clonal selection effects, out-of-frame nonproductive sequences were analyzed. TCRdb cleaned the public reads at Q25 with fastp, built clones with MiXCR and kept in-frame beta chains. Rows with one shared CDR3 protein collapse into an entry with the most common genes and DNA. None of the V and J calls come from the authors' own analysis; TCRdb made them. The sample has 250,000 or so distinct CDR3 sequences on record, about 8.9% of them singletons. Around 3% of the sample is held by the ten biggest clonotypes.

Every donor in the study was a healthy Caucasian. The twin cohort comprised three pairs of female monozygotic twins, all aged roughly 18 to 30 years. Positive isolation kits from Invitrogen were used to isolate CD4+ and CD8+ T cell populations. V was cut back by 3 bases and J by 4 bases, leaving a gap of 15 bases between them. Spanning cysteine to phenylalanine, the CDR3 consists of 15 amino acids. The read is trimmed to its CDR3 DNA, 45 bases read in frame from base 1. The germline V gene (reference sequence) provides CDR1 LNHDA and CDR2 SQIVND. These data also featured in a second study, about yellow fever vaccine responses in identical twins. Per the second study: According to the authors, the vaccine-induced T cell response in identical twins seemed to be partly convergent and partly specific to each individual. The study precisely tracked vaccine-responding T cell clones in identical twins.

Recombination linked TRBV19 to TRBJ1-1; the D segment cannot be called with confidence. Specimen: CD8+ T cells sorted from blood. The receptor comes from a woman between 18 and 29 years old in good health. The nucleotides read TGTGCCAGTAGTATTATCAGAGACCGGGCCACTGAAGCTTTCTTT. This codes for CASSIIRDRATEAFF.